This T cell receptor (beta chain) was recorded in a study of PD-1 blockade in classical Hodgkin lymphoma. The time point is: cycle 4 day 1 (C4D1), after five to seven weeks of nivolumab. Each patient experienced a relapse that followed autologous stem cell transplantation, and brentuximab vedotin exposure varied. Classification of best responses gave complete response, partial response or progressive disease. Per germline, CDR1 SGHRS and CDR2 YFSETQ. The CDR3 runs to 15 residues. Trimming removed 3 bases from V and 1 base from J; junction bases left unmatched: 6. TCRdb's copy holds only in-frame clones and misses some; the assay was immunoSEQ multiplex PCR. The data hold roughly 100,000 clones, with 85% to 95% observed a single time. Note on this clone: Its antigen is unidentified.

The study, taken as a whole, reports: Patients who responded completely had about the same baseline diversity as newly diagnosed patients. CD4+ TCR diversity climbed significantly by C4D1, unlike CD8+ TCR diversity. At baseline, newly diagnosed patients reportedly showed less TCR diversity than healthy donors.

The chain links TRBV5-1 to TRBJ1-1; 7 nucleotides align to TRBD1. The clonotype was recovered from a human donor with classical Hodgkin lymphoma. This sample comprised peripheral blood mononuclear cells (PBMCs), obtained before the fourth cycle of nivolumab. The CDR3 spells CASSWGDRENTEAFF. The CDR3 nucleotides read TGCGCCAGCAGCTGGGGTGACAGGGAGAACACTGAAGCTTTCTTT.